Below are 17 T cell receptor beta chains sequenced from a single sample in a study of blood T cell repertoires in COVID-19 (dated by TCRdb to the early 2020s). Libraries were built with the immunoSEQ multiplex PCR assay. TCRdb obtained this table from immuneACCESS and retained in-frame rearrangements with V and J assigned. These tables miss some clones; where compared with another copy, unresolved V genes account for less than half of the shortfall, and the remainder is unexplained. A total of fewer than 65,000 clones appear in this sample, 80% to 90% of them only once. The leading ten clones occupy over 1.5% of the sample. Sequenced sample: peripheral blood. The source of these receptors is a man between 60 and 75 years old with acute or convalescent COVID-19.

The chain is built from TRBV9 and TRBJ2-2, with 8 bases matching TRBD2. The V gene end was trimmed by 4 bases and the J gene end by 2 bases; junction bases not matched to a gene: 10. The CDR3 contains 17 residues. From germline, CDR1 is SGDLS and CDR2 YYNGEE. The CDR3 bases are TGTGCCAGCAGCCCTCGAGCGGGGGCCCTTAACACCGGGGAGCTGTTTTTT. Protein product: CASSPRAGALNTGELFF.

The chain combines TRBV2 with TRBJ1-4; D remains ambiguous. The V end was cut by 6 bases, the J end by 0 bases, with 5 bases between. Germline V gene lookup returns CDR1 SNHLY and CDR2 FYNNEI. CDR3 size: 13 residues. The CDR3 protein is CASSRSTNEKLFF. CDR3 DNA: TGTGCCAGCAGCCGTTCAACTAATGAAAAACTGTTTTTT.

The J gene is TRBJ1-1, the V gene TRBV2; 7 bases are a match to TRBD1. This CDR3 is built from 14 residues. V was clipped by 8 bases and J by 6 bases; unmatched bases: 12. The germline gives CDR1 SNHLY, CDR2 FYNNEI. CDR3 sequence (DNA): TGTGCCAGCCAGACAGGGAATCCCTCCGCTGAAGCTTTCTTT. This encodes CASQTGNPSAEAFF.

The CDR3 DNA is TGTGCCAGCAGCGTGTCAGCGGGGGCGAGCTCCTACGAGCAGTACTTC. It is translated as CASSVSAGASSYEQYF. This chain uses TRBV9 with TRBJ2-7; 8 bases are shared with TRBD2. After removal of 2 bases from V and 0 bases from J, the junction contained 7 bases not matched to a gene. Germline lookup yields CDR1 SGDLS and CDR2 YYNGEE. The CDR3 contains 16 residues.

This clone showed up just once. This CDR3 is CASSPEVNTEAFF. The CDR3, as DNA: TGCGCCAGCAGCCCCGAGGTGAACACTGAAGCTTTCTTT. The chain couples TRBV5-1 to TRBJ1-1; unclear D gene. The V gene's germline CDR1 is SGHRS and CDR2 YFSETQ. The CDR3 has 13 residues. V lost 4 bases and J 0 bases, leaving 7 bases between the germline ends. Full variable domain (outside the CDR3, taken from reference TRBV5-1 and TRBJ1-1): KAGVTQTPRYLIKTRGQQVTLSCSPISGHRSVSWYQQTPGQGLQFLFEYFSETQRNKGNFPGRFSGRQFSNSRSEMNVSTLELGDSALYLCASSPEVNTEAFFGQGTRLTVV.

The chain carries TRBV6-1 and TRBJ1-4, with D possibly matching TRBD1 (6 bases). V lost 4 bases to trimming and J lost 0 bases, with 12 bases between them. CDR1 MNHNS and CDR2 SASEGT come from the germline V gene. This CDR3 comprises 16 residues. The CDR3 spells CASSALRDTTNEKLFF. The CDR3 bases are TGTGCCAGCAGTGCCCTCCGGGACACAACTAATGAAAAACTGTTTTTT.

The chain combines TRBV5-1 with TRBJ2-7, with 7 bases matching TRBD1. V was pared by 5 bases and J by 3 bases, with 8 bases of the junction left unmatched. The CDR3 sequence is 14 residues long. Germline values: CDR1 SGHRS, CDR2 YFSETQ. CDR3 in amino acids: CASRNRGDFYEQYF. CDR3 nucleotides: TGCGCCAGCAGAAACAGGGGAGACTTCTACGAGCAGTACTTC. The complete variable domain, with remaining parts taken from reference TRBV5-1 and TRBJ2-7, reads KAGVTQTPRYLIKTRGQQVTLSCSPISGHRSVSWYQQTPGQGLQFLFEYFSETQRNKGNFPGRFSGRQFSNSRSEMNVSTLELGDSALYLCASRNRGDFYEQYFGPGTRLTVT.

The rearrangement joins TRBV6-5 to TRBJ1-2; tentatively, D is TRBD1 (6 bases). The V end was cut by 6 bases, the J end by 7 bases, with 21 bases between. There are 15 residues in the CDR3. Germline values: CDR1 MNHEY, CDR2 SVGAGI. CDR3 sequence reads: CASRGTGTTLSGYTF. The CDR3 DNA follows: TGTGCCAGCAGAGGAACCGGGACAACTCTGAGTGGCTACACCTTC.

The rearrangement links TRBV7-3 to TRBJ1-2, with D hard to call. The CDR3 length is 13 residues. V gave up 2 bases and J gave up 2 bases, with 6 bases separating them. CDR1 is SGHTA and CDR2 is FQGTGA in the germline V gene. CDR3 nucleotides: TGTGCCAGCAGCTTAGAACAAAACTATGGCTACACCTTC. Protein: CASSLEQNYGYTF.

V usage is TRBV10-3 and J usage is TRBJ2-6, with 10 nucleotides matching TRBD2. Germline CDR1 is ENHRY and CDR2 is SYGVKD. Trimming removed 6 bases from V and 4 bases from J; junction bases left unmatched: 3. There are 15 residues in the CDR3. Here the CDR3 reads CAISGTSAGANVLTF. The CDR3 DNA sequence: TGTGCCATCAGCGGGACTAGCGCCGGGGCCAACGTCCTGACTTTC.

The V gene is TRBV24-1, the J gene TRBJ1-3; tentatively, D is TRBD1 (6 bases). From germline, CDR1 is KGHDR and CDR2 SFDVKD. The germline V and J ends were trimmed by 1 base and 4 bases, with 13 bases remaining between them. The CDR3 consists of 16 residues. The DNA for the CDR3 is TGTGCCACCAGTGATTTAATCGGGGGGCAAGGAAACACCATATATTTT. Its translation: CATSDLIGGQGNTIYF.

CDR3 sequence: CASSLKTGSYNEQFF. The CDR3 coding sequence is TGCGCCAGCAGCTTAAAGACAGGGTCCTACAATGAGCAGTTCTTC. This chain joins TRBV5-1 and TRBJ2-1; 7 nucleotides line up with TRBD1. The length of the CDR3 is 15 residues. V shed 2 bases, J shed 1 base, and the junction held 3 bases outside the gene matches. Germline CDR1 is SGHRS and CDR2 is YFSETQ. Full variable domain (outside the CDR3, taken from reference TRBV5-1 and TRBJ2-1): KAGVTQTPRYLIKTRGQQVTLSCSPISGHRSVSWYQQTPGQGLQFLFEYFSETQRNKGNFPGRFSGRQFSNSRSEMNVSTLELGDSALYLCASSLKTGSYNEQFFGPGTRLTVL.

The chain carries TRBV11-2 and TRBJ2-2; 9 positions agree with TRBD2. The CDR3 runs 16 residues. Looked up from germline, CDR1 is SGHAT and CDR2 is FQNNGV. Germline trimming cut 4 bases from V and 7 bases from J; bases unmatched to any gene: 10. CDR3 bases: TGTGCCAGCAGCTCGACGGGACTAGCTGGTTTCGGGGAGCTGTTTTTT. Amino acids: CASSSTGLAGFGELFF.

The chain combines TRBV3-1 (or the pseudogene TRBV3-2) with TRBJ1-1; D gene unclear. V lost 0 bases, J lost 0 bases, and 14 bases lay in between. The CDR3 consists of 17 residues. Looked up from germline, CDR1 is LGHDT and CDR2 is YNNKEL (reference sequence). The CDR3 DNA sequence: TGTGCCAGCAGCCAAGATAGAGGATTGGCAGTGAACACTGAAGCTTTCTTT. This codes for CASSQDRGLAVNTEAFF.

This clone was detected once. The rearrangement links TRBV11-3 to TRBJ2-5, with unresolved D. CDR3 length: 13 residues. Deletions cut 0 bases from V and 4 bases from J, with 6 bases between. Germline CDR1 SGHNT, CDR2 YENEEA. This CDR3 reads CASSLENRETQYF. Written as DNA, the CDR3 is TGTGCCAGCAGCTTAGAGAACAGAGAGACCCAGTACTTC.

This clone is a singleton in its sample. This sequence joins TRBV5-6 and TRBJ1-2; maybe TRBD1 (5 bases). CDR3 length equals 13 residues. The germline gives CDR1 SGHDT, CDR2 YYEEEE. V lost 0 bases and J 8 bases, leaving 11 bases between the germline ends. As DNA, the CDR3 is TGTGCCAGCAGCTTGGGTCGGGGGAGAGGCTACACCTTC. Translation gives CASSLGRGRGYTF.

The chain employs TRBV6-6 and TRBJ1-5; TRBD1 agrees at 8 bases. The CDR3 runs to 16 residues. Germline V gene data show CDR1 as MNHNY and CDR2 as SVGAGI (reference sequence). With 3 bases clipped from V and 8 bases from J, the junction kept 12 bases outside the gene matches. CDR3 nucleotides: TGTGCCAGCAGTTATCCCGAGACAGGGGAAGGAAAGCCCCAGCATTTT. Amino acids: CASSYPETGEGKPQHF.